The 27 T cell receptor beta chains below come from one sample, sequenced in a study of OX40 agonist ivuxolimab in advanced cancers. Measured with immunoSEQ multiplex PCR; TCRdb has only the in-frame clones, and not every one. The sample records roughly 53,000 clones, 85% to 90% being singletons. Specimen: CD4+ or CD8+ T cells sorted from blood, collected in a trial of the OX40 agonist ivuxolimab. The receptor set was obtained from an adult with an advanced solid tumor such as melanoma, head and neck, liver or kidney cancer.

The chain couples TRBV5-1 to TRBJ2-7; TRBD1 matches at 9 bases. V lost 2 bases, J lost 5 bases, and 8 bases stayed unmatched. From germline, CDR1 is SGHRS and CDR2 YFSETQ. The CDR3 runs 15 residues. The CDR3 region has the DNA TGCGCCAGCAGCTTAGGACAGGGGAATTGGCACGAGCAGTACTTC. As protein: CASSLGQGNWHEQYF.

The chain couples TRBV30 to TRBJ2-6, with D possibly TRBD2 on 7 matching bases. From germline, CDR1 is GTSNPN and CDR2 SVGIG (reference sequence). The CDR3 is 18 residues long. Between the trimmed V and J ends, which lost 7 bases and 0 bases, there was a span of 22 bases. The DNA of the CDR3 is TGTGCCTCCCTGAGTAGGGGGGGGCCCGACTCTGGGGCCAACGTCCTGACTTTC. Translation gives CASLSRGGPDSGANVLTF.

The chain couples TRBV5-4 to TRBJ2-5, with no clear D. The CDR3 has 13 residues. V was cut by 4 bases and J by 2 bases, with 9 bases left in between. Looked up from germline, CDR1 is SGHNT and CDR2 is YYREEE (reference sequence). The CDR3 here is CASSRASQETQYF. DNA of the CDR3: TGTGCCAGCAGCCGCGCCTCACAAGAGACCCAGTACTTC. Variable domain in full (rest from reference TRBV5-4 and TRBJ2-5): ETGVTQSPTHLIKTRGQQVTLRCSSQSGHNTVSWYQQALGQGPQFIFQYYREEENGRGNFPPRFSGLQFPNYSSELNVNALELDDSALYLCASSRASQETQYFGPGTRLLVL.

Turning to this clone: A read error may account for a junction end that differs from germline. The CDR3 here is CATLPGQGNQPQHF. The CDR3 bases are TGTGCCACCCTCCCCGGACAGGGCAACCAGCCCCAGCATTTT. The chain carries TRBV28 and TRBJ1-5; 8 positions agree with TRBD1. The CDR3 spans 14 residues. Germline CDR1 is MDHEN and CDR2 is SYDVKM.

This chain uses TRBV19 with TRBJ1-5; tentatively, D is TRBD1 (6 bases). The V and J ends lost 11 bases and 7 bases respectively, with 15 bases between them. CDR1 and CDR2 from the germline V gene are LNHDA and SQIVND (reference sequence). The CDR3 has 12 amino acids. For the CDR3, the DNA is TGTGCCGCAAGGGGGGGGGCACAGCCCCAGCATTTT. Its protein product is CAARGGAQPQHF.

The chain couples TRBV6-1 to TRBJ2-3; D remains unclear. This CDR3 comprises 13 residues. From germline, CDR1 is MNHNS and CDR2 SASEGT. V lost 5 bases and J 3 bases, leaving 9 bases between the germline ends. In nucleotides, the CDR3 is TGTGCCAGCAGTTTCTGGGGTACAGATACGCAGTATTTT. Amino acid sequence: CASSFWGTDTQYF.

The V call is TRBV7-9, the J call TRBJ2-7; TRBD2 might be the D (5 bases). Germline V gene sequence: CDR1 SEHNR, CDR2 FQNEAQ (reference sequence). This CDR3 region has 13 residues. The germline V and J ends were trimmed by 2 bases and 3 bases, with 8 bases remaining between them. The CDR3, as DNA: TGTGCCAGCAGCTTAATTACTAGCTACGAGCAGTACTTC. Amino acid sequence: CASSLITSYEQYF.

J is TRBJ1-1 and V is TRBV6-1; D is ambiguous. With 2 bases removed from V and 4 bases from J, the gap between germline ends came to 14 bases. This CDR3 spans 15 amino acids. Germline V lookup: CDR1 MNHNS, CDR2 SASEGT. CDR3 sequence: CASSERRPFGTEAFF. DNA of the CDR3: TGTGCCAGCAGTGAACGTAGACCTTTTGGCACTGAAGCTTTCTTT.

V is TRBV6-5 and J is TRBJ1-1; the D is unclear. This CDR3 has 14 residues. V was pared by 0 bases and J by 1 base, with 6 bases between. Germline CDR1 and CDR2: MNHEY and SVGAGI. The CDR3 bases are TGTGCCAGCAGTTACTCTTCTCGGAACACTGAAGCTTTCTTT. Amino acid sequence: CASSYSSRNTEAFF.

V usage is TRBV11-1 and J usage is TRBJ1-3; TRBD1 might be the D (6 bases). V lost 1 base to trimming and J lost 0 bases, with 7 bases between them. Germline CDR1 SGHAT, CDR2 FQDESV (reference sequence). This CDR3 contains 15 residues. The CDR3 reads CASSLEDSSGNTIYF. CDR3 DNA: TGTGCCAGCAGCTTAGAGGACAGCTCTGGAAACACCATATATTTT.

To note about this clone: Other DNA sequences within the sample encode an identical CDR3. The CDR3 nucleotides are TGTGCCAGCAGCTTTTCAGGGGGCAACACCGGGGAGCTGTTTTTT. It codes for CASSFSGGNTGELFF. This chain links TRBV7-6 with TRBJ2-2; 8 nucleotides align to TRBD1. The CDR3 length is 15 residues. The V and J ends lost 3 bases and 2 bases, in that order; junction bases with no gene match: 2. Germline CDR1 is SGHVS and CDR2 is FNYEAQ.

The chain has TRBV28 and TRBJ2-7, with TRBD2 matching over 10 bases. The CDR3 loop spans 18 amino acids. V dropped 7 bases and J dropped 0; count of bases not matched to a gene: 15. Germline assignment: CDR1 MDHEN and CDR2 SYDVKM. Written as DNA, the CDR3 is TGTGCCAGCATCAGTAGCGGGAGGTTCACTTGGAGCTCCTACGAGCAGTACTTC. Protein sequence: CASISSGRFTWSSYEQYF.

The rearrangement uses TRBV5-1 and TRBJ2-7; 10 bases line up with TRBD1. The CDR3 covers 16 residues. Looked up from germline, CDR1 is SGHRS and CDR2 is YFSETQ. The J segment lost 3 bases and the V segment lost 0 bases, leaving 6 bases of the junction unmatched. The CDR3 nucleotides read TGCGCCAGCAGCTTGGCGACAGGGGGCAAGAGCTACGAGCAGTACTTC. Its translation is CASSLATGGKSYEQYF. The full variable domain, with the rest looked up from reference TRBV5-1 and TRBJ2-7, is KAGVTQTPRYLIKTRGQQVTLSCSPISGHRSVSWYQQTPGQGLQFLFEYFSETQRNKGNFPGRFSGRQFSNSRSEMNVSTLELGDSALYLCASSLATGGKSYEQYFGPGTRLTVT.

The rearrangement joins TRBV18 to TRBJ2-1, with 14 bases aligning to TRBD2. The length of the CDR3 is 14 residues. In germline, CDR1 is KGHSH, CDR2 LQKENI. Unmatched junction bases numbered 4, after V lost 6 bases and J lost 9 bases. CDR3 residues: CASSPGLAGVEQFF. The CDR3 nucleotides read TGTGCCAGCTCCCCGGGACTAGCGGGAGTTGAGCAGTTCTTC.

This clone was found once. The chain combines TRBV10-3 with TRBJ1-2, with D possibly TRBD1 on 5 matching bases. Germline V gene data show CDR1 as ENHRY and CDR2 as SYGVKD. This CDR3 region has 14 residues. Trimming pared 0 bases from V and 7 bases from J, leaving 12 bases between. The CDR3 sequence is CAISESERDAGYTF. CDR3 coding DNA: TGTGCCATCAGTGAGTCAGAAAGGGACGCTGGCTACACCTTC.

This clone was counted only a few times. This rearrangement joins TRBV7-3 to TRBJ1-2; D is possibly TRBD1 (5 bases). The CDR3 sequence is 15 residues long. V was pared by 4 bases and J by 10 bases, with 22 bases between. From germline, CDR1 is SGHTA and CDR2 FQGTGA. In nucleotides, the CDR3 is TGTGCCAGCAGCTCGAGCCGGGACGCCTTCCATGACTACACCTTC. The encoded protein is CASSSSRDAFHDYTF.

The chain uses TRBV18 and TRBJ2-2; no reliable D call. Trimming shortened V by 3 bases and J by 1 base, and 12 bases separated the two germline ends. Germline assignment: CDR1 KGHSH and CDR2 LQKENI. The CDR3 spans 16 residues. The CDR3 is CASSPPGPQNTGELFF. CDR3 nucleotide sequence: TGTGCCAGCTCACCCCCGGGCCCCCAGAACACCGGGGAGCTGTTTTTT.

V and J are TRBV19 and TRBJ2-6, with D perhaps given as TRBD1 or TRBD2 (5 bases each). Germline V gene sequence: CDR1 LNHDA, CDR2 SQIVND (reference sequence). Trimming removed 3 bases from V and 2 bases from J, with 8 bases in between. The CDR3 has 15 residues. In DNA form, the CDR3 reads TGTGCCAGTAGTATTAGAGGGGCTGGGGCCAACGTCCTGACTTTC. Its translation is CASSIRGAGANVLTF.

The chain carries TRBV19 and TRBJ2-7; 8 bases are shared with TRBD1. The CDR3 runs 15 residues. J lost 3 bases, V lost 5 bases, and 9 bases had no gene match. Germline V lookup: CDR1 LNHDA, CDR2 SQIVND (reference sequence). CDR3 nucleotide sequence: TGTGCCAGTAGTCCCCGGGACAGGTCAGACTACGAGCAGTACTTC. Amino acids: CASSPRDRSDYEQYF.

V and J are TRBV6-5 and TRBJ2-7, with 7 bases matching TRBD1. The CDR3 covers 14 residues. Germline lookup yields CDR1 MNHEY and CDR2 SVGAGI. V dropped 6 bases and J dropped 2; count of bases not matched to a gene: 7. The CDR3: CASSLRDSPYEQYF. For the CDR3, the DNA is TGTGCCAGCAGCCTCCGGGACAGCCCCTACGAGCAGTACTTC.

The chain carries TRBV7-9 and TRBJ2-1, with D possibly TRBD2 on 6 matching bases. CDR3 length equals 14 residues. The V and J ends lost 6 bases and 8 bases respectively, with 17 bases between them. Germline V CDR1 and CDR2: SEHNR, FQNEAQ (reference sequence). DNA of the CDR3: TGTGCCAGCAGTTCTCTAGCGCTCTTGGATGAGCAGTTCTTC. Translation: CASSSLALLDEQFF.

The chain carries TRBV11-2 and TRBJ2-7, with D perhaps TRBD2 (6 bases). Trimming removed 7 bases at V and 6 bases at J, with 22 bases between. The CDR3 runs to 15 residues. Per the germline V gene, CDR1 is SGHAT and CDR2 is FQNNGV. CDR3 sequence (DNA): TGTGCCAGCACTGAAGGGGCGGGGTTCACGGGCGAGCAGTACTTC. This sequence encodes CASTEGAGFTGEQYF. The full variable domain, rest sourced from reference TRBV11-2 and TRBJ2-7, is EAGVAQSPRYKIIEKRQSVAFWCNPISGHATLYWYQQILGQGPKLLIQFQNNGVVDDSQLPKDRFSAERLKGVDSTLKIQPAKLEDSAVYLCASTEGAGFTGEQYFGPGTRLTVT.

This chain uses TRBV6-5 with TRBJ1-1; tentative D call: TRBD1 (5 bases). Germline V gene sequence: CDR1 MNHEY, CDR2 SVGAGI. This CDR3 is 13 amino acids long. Trimming left V 2 bases short and J 8 bases short, with 12 bases between. DNA for the CDR3: TGTGCCAGCAGTTACAGGGGCACGGGGGAAGCTTTCTTT. This translates into CASSYRGTGEAFF.

This sequence joins TRBV4-1 and TRBJ1-5; D remains unclear. Trimming shortened V by 6 bases and J by 2 bases, and 17 bases separated the two germline ends. This CDR3 is 16 amino acids long. Germline CDR1 and CDR2: MGHRA and YSYEKL. Here the CDR3 DNA reads TGCGCCAGCAGTCGCATGGGTTCCTTAGGCAATCAGCCCCAGCATTTT. Amino acids: CASSRMGSLGNQPQHF.

The gene calls are TRBV2 and TRBJ2-3; tentative D call: TRBD2 (6 bases). The CDR3 has 14 residues. The V gene lost 7 bases and the J gene lost 4 bases, with 15 bases spanning the gap. The germline CDR1 and CDR2 sequences are SNHLY and FYNNEI. The CDR3 sequence: CASILETSSDTQYF. CDR3 sequence (DNA): TGTGCCAGCATCCTGGAAACTAGCTCAGATACGCAGTATTTT.

The chain recombines TRBV10-3 with TRBJ2-7; 10 bases agree with TRBD2. CDR3 length: 14 amino acids. Trimming at V came to 6 bases and at J to 4 bases, leaving 6 bases not matched to a gene. Germline CDR1 ENHRY, CDR2 SYGVKD. The CDR3 DNA follows: TGTGCCATCAGACCTACTAGCGGGGCTTACGAGCAGTACTTC. Its protein product is CAIRPTSGAYEQYF.

The chain recombines TRBV29-1 with TRBJ2-7; D possibly matches TRBD1 or TRBD2 (5 bases each). V was cut by 7 bases and J by 5 bases, with 24 bases left in between. CDR1 and CDR2 (germline): SQVTM, ANQGSEA. The CDR3 length is 15 residues. The CDR3 region has the DNA TGCAGCGCCAAATTCCGCGTTCGAGGGGTACACGAGCAGTACTTC. As protein: CSAKFRVRGVHEQYF.